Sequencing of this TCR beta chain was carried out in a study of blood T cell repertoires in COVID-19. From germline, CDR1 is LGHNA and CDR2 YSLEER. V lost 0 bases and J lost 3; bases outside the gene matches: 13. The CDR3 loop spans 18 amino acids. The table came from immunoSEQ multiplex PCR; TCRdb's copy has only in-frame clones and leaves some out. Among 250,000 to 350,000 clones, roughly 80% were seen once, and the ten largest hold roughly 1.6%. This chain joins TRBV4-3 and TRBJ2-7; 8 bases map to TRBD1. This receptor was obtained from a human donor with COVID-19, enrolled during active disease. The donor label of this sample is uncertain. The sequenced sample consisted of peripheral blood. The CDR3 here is CASSQERWRQGTDYEQYF. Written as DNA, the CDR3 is TGCGCCAGCAGCCAAGAGAGGTGGAGACAGGGGACCGACTACGAGCAGTACTTC.